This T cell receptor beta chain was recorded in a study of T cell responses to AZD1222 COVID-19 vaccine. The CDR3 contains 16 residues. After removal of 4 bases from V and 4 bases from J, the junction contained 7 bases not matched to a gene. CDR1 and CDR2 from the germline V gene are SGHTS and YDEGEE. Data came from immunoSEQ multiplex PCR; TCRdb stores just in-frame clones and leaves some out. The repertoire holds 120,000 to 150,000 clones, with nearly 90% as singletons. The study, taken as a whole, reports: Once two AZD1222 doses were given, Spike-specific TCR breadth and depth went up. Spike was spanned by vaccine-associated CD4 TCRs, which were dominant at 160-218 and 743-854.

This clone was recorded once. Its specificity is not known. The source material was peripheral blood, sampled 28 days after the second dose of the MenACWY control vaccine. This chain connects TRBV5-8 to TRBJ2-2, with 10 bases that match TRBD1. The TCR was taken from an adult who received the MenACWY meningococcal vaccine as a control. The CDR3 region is CASSPQGTGVTGELFF. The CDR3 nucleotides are TGTGCCAGCAGCCCCCAGGGGACAGGGGTCACCGGGGAGCTGTTTTTT.